A selection of T cell receptor beta chains follows, all from one sample in a study of technical replicates of blood from a handful of donors. TCRdb's table, derived via immunoSEQ multiplex PCR, lists solely in-frame clones and lacks some. Here the sample spans around 70,000 clones, around 94% being singletons. Input material: T cells isolated from PBMCs. The receptors stem from a human donor in good health. The CDR3 runs from the conserved cysteine through the conserved F or W. The D gene is left open where the match is weak. Expanded clones are given a class, and other clones once, few, many or no size at all.

D	V	size	J	DNA	CDR3
NA	TRBV19	NA	TRBJ2-7	TGTGCCAGTAGTATTAGGACAGCCTACGAGCAGTACTTC	CASSIRTAYEQYF
TRBD1	TRBV5-8	NA	TRBJ2-3	TGTGCCAGCAGCCCGGGACAGGGTGGTTGGGGCACAGATACGCAGTATTTT	CASSPGQGGWGTDTQYF
NA	TRBV7-9	NA	TRBJ2-7	TGTGCCAGCAGCCTGACAAGTACCTACGAGCAGTACTTC	CASSLTSTYEQYF
TRBD2	TRBV2	NA	TRBJ2-2	TGTGCCAGCATTGAAACTAGCGGGAGTCGAACCGGGGAGCTGTTTTTT	CASIETSGSRTGELFF
NA	TRBV27	once	TRBJ2-1	TGTGCCAGCAGTTTAGGCAGGGCCAATGAGCAGTTCTTC	CASSLGRANEQFF
NA	TRBV9	NA	TRBJ1-1	TGTGCCAGCAGCGCAGGGGATTACGGGAACACTGAAGCTTTCTTT	CASSAGDYGNTEAFF
TRBD1	TRBV9	NA	TRBJ1-2	TGTGCCAGCAGCGAACGAGGACAGGGAGACTATGGCTACACCTTC	CASSERGQGDYGYTF
TRBD2	TRBV7-3	NA	TRBJ2-1	TGTGCCAGCAGCTTAAAGGCGACTAGCGGGGGTTCCTACAATGAGCAGTTCTTC	CASSLKATSGGSYNEQFF
NA	TRBV6-5	NA	TRBJ2-7	TGTGCCAGCAGCCTCATTATCCGGGACGAGCAGTACTTC	CASSLIIRDEQYF
NA	TRBV5-6	once	TRBJ1-4	TGTGCCAGCAGCTTGGCCCGCAGTCCGAAACTGTTTTTT	CASSLARSPKLFF
NA	TRBV11-3	NA	TRBJ2-1	TGTGCCAGCAGCTTAGCGGGAGTTAACAATGAGCAGTTCTTC	CASSLAGVNNEQFF
NA	TRBV6-4	NA	TRBJ2-3	TGTGCCAGCACCGCCGCCGGGACACGAGCCCTAACGCAGTATTTT	CASTAAGTRALTQYF
NA	TRBV27	NA	TRBJ1-4	TGTGCCAGCGGACAGTTTAATGAAAAACTGTTTTTT	CASGQFNEKLFF
NA	TRBV4-3	NA	TRBJ2-1	TGCGCCAGCAGCCAAGAATGGAGACCGGCGGATGAGCAGTTCTTC	CASSQEWRPADEQFF
NA	TRBV9	NA	TRBJ2-7	TGTGCCAGCAGCCCCGAACAGGGCGGGCACGAGCAGTACTTC	CASSPEQGGHEQYF
TRBD1	TRBV18	NA	TRBJ2-7	TGTGCCAGCTCACCACTCAGACAGGGAATTAGTGAGCAGTACTTC	CASSPLRQGISEQYF
NA	TRBV28	NA	TRBJ1-2	TGTGCCAGCAGTTTAATGACACGGGAGTTTTATGGCTACACCTTC	CASSLMTREFYGYTF
NA	TRBV4-1	NA	TRBJ2-7	TGCGCCAGCAGCCAAATAGGGGCAGGGGCCTACGAGCAGTACTTC	CASSQIGAGAYEQYF
NA	TRBV5-1	NA	TRBJ2-2	TGCGCCAGCAGCTTGGGGAGGGAGTACGGCGGGGAGCTGTTTTTT	CASSLGREYGGELFF
NA	TRBV7-9	NA	TRBJ2-3	TGTGCCAGCAGCTTAAGGGAGACCACAGATACGCAGTATTTT	CASSLRETTDTQYF
TRBD1	TRBV5-1	NA	TRBJ2-7	TGCGCCAGCAGCTTGGGGGGACAGCGTTTC	CASSLGGQRF
TRBD2	TRBV30	NA	TRBJ2-1	TGTGCCTGCCAGCGGGGCCGGGGGAATGAGCAGTTCTTC	CACQRGRGNEQFF
TRBD1	TRBV19	NA	TRBJ2-3	TGTGCCAGTAGTATGGGACAGGTCACAGATACGCAGTATTTT	CASSMGQVTDTQYF
NA	TRBV11-2	NA	TRBJ1-3	TGTGCCAGCAGCATAGGAACAGTGTTCTCTGGAAACACCATATATTTT	CASSIGTVFSGNTIYF
TRBD2	TRBV11-3	NA	TRBJ2-2	TGTGCCAGCAGCTTATTCCTATTGGCGGGAGCCGGGGAGCTGTTTTTT	CASSLFLLAGAGELFF
NA	TRBV18	NA	TRBJ1-2	TGTGCCAGCTCGCCCACAGAGTTCTATGGCTACACCTTC	CASSPTEFYGYTF
NA	TRBV7-9	NA	TRBJ2-7	TGTGCCAGCAGCTTGAAGGGGCAGGGTACCTACGAGCAGTACTTC	CASSLKGQGTYEQYF
NA	TRBV5-1	once	TRBJ1-1	TGCGCCAGCAGCTCGGGGAACACTGAAGCTTTCTTT	CASSSGNTEAFF
TRBD1	TRBV29-1	NA	TRBJ2-3	TGCAGCGACGTTACAGGGGCCGGCACAGATACGCAGTATTTT	CSDVTGAGTDTQYF
TRBD2	TRBV6-5	NA	TRBJ2-2	TGTGCCAGCAGTTCCCGAGCGGGGGGCGCCGGGGAGCTGTTTTTT	CASSSRAGGAGELFF
NA	TRBV2	NA	TRBJ1-4	TGTGCCAGCAGTGAAATAATTGAAAAACTGTTTTTT	CASSEIIEKLFF
TRBD1	TRBV27	NA	TRBJ2-7	TGTGCCAGCAGTTTAGAGGCCCCGGGGACAGGGTATGACGAGCAGTACTTC	CASSLEAPGTGYDEQYF
NA	TRBV9	NA	TRBJ1-4	TGTGCCAGCAGCGCCTGGGCAGACGGCAATGAAAAACTGTTTTTT	CASSAWADGNEKLFF
TRBD1	TRBV28	NA	TRBJ1-3	TGTGCCAGCAACCTCAGGGGGTTGGGAAACACCATATATTTT	CASNLRGLGNTIYF
TRBD1	TRBV6-5	once	TRBJ1-1	TGTGCCAGCAGGGGACAGACAAGGACGAACACTGAAGCTTTCTTT	CASRGQTRTNTEAFF